The clone carrying this T cell receptor (beta chain) has only a few counts. Its antigen is not identified. This sample is drawn from a study of blood T cells in healthy people across ages. Overall study results and limits: In these data, TCR beta diversity tracked strongly with naive T cell percentage.

Next came a second PCR, run for about 7 to 12 cycles, which used a sample-barcoded 5' primer along with a J-beta primer mix. The template-switch adaptor was a 5' adaptor with 12 random nucleotides. It tagged each cDNA molecule. Via MiXCR, TCRdb re-called the 5' RACE reads, giving one row per CDR3 protein. The repertoire includes 550,000 to 650,000 distinct CDR3 sequences, less than 35% of them detected once, and 15% to 18% sits in the top ten. The CDR3 contains 13 residues. Trimming cost V 1 base and J 2 bases, with 9 bases left between them. Looked up from germline, CDR1 is SQVTM and CDR2 is ANQGSEA. For every donor, a draw yielded 8.5 to 10 milliliters of peripheral blood. Per sample, a minimum of 6.5 million PBMCs were isolated.

The TCR comes from a woman aged 80 or over in good health. The sequenced sample was blood. This rearrangement joins TRBV29-1 to TRBJ2-7; perhaps TRBD1 as D (5 bases). This CDR3 reads CSVEGIGAYEQYF. The CDR3 nucleotides read TGCAGCGTTGAAGGGATAGGGGCCTACGAGCAGTACTTC.